This T cell receptor (beta chain) is from a study of cytomegalovirus exposure and HLA in healthy donors. The PCR employed 60 Vbeta primers together with 13 Jbeta primers. The data were produced by immunoSEQ multiplex PCR, yet TCRdb's version contains in-frame clones alone and is incomplete. This repertoire shows 100,000 or so clones, under 80% found once; its top ten account for roughly 4%. Broader study findings: The authors judged a highly shared variant cluster likely a sequencing artifact. In an earlier analysis, in approximately 630 donors, most V segments appeared productive either ~90% or ~30% of the time. Cytomegalovirus-associated status was assigned to roughly 160 TCR beta chains.

Note on this clone: What it binds is not known.

Germline loops: CDR1 SGHRS, CDR2 YFSETQ. J was trimmed by 1 base and V by 1 base; bases with no gene match: 3. The CDR3 is made up of 16 amino acids. Sequenced material: PBMCs. This TCR came from a middle-aged man in good health and CMV-seronegative. J is TRBJ2-1 and V is TRBV5-1; 9 bases line up with TRBD2. This CDR3 reads CASSLSLAGSYNEQFF. As DNA, the CDR3 is TGCGCCAGCAGCTTGAGCCTAGCGGGGTCCTACAATGAGCAGTTCTTC. Combining the CDR3 with reference TRBV5-1 and TRBJ2-1 gives the whole variable domain KAGVTQTPRYLIKTRGQQVTLSCSPISGHRSVSWYQQTPGQGLQFLFEYFSETQRNKGNFPGRFSGRQFSNSRSEMNVSTLELGDSALYLCASSLSLAGSYNEQFFGPGTRLTVL.